Listed below are T cell receptor beta chains from one sample, sequenced in a study of CD8+CD57+ T cells in acquired aplastic anemia. TCRdb re-analysed the reads in MiXCR, keeping a single row per CDR3 protein. The sample consists of over 150,000 distinct CDR3 sequences, less than 70% of them appearing once. Sequencing was done on a sample of sorted CD4+, CD8+, or CD8+CD57+ T cells (not recorded which) from PBMCs. These TCRs come from a human donor in good health, serving as a control. The CDR3 runs from the conserved cysteine through the conserved F or W. Fields, in order: clone size, CDR3 length, V gene, J gene, D gene, CDR3 protein, CDR3 DNA. D genes are given only for firm matches. For some rows the clone size is stated as once, few or many, or as a class when expanded; others skip it.

abundance: NA
len: 15
v_gene: TRBV5-1
j_gene: TRBJ2-3
d_gene: TRBD1
CDR3aa: CASSLTGTVSYEQYF
CDR3nt: TGTGCCAGCAGCTTGACGGGGACAGTCAGCTACGAGCAGTACTTT

abundance: many
len: 11
v_gene: TRBV20-1
j_gene: TRBJ2-7
d_gene: NA
CDR3aa: CSVHSSYEQYF
CDR3nt: TGCAGTGTCCACAGCTCCTACGAGCAGTACTTC

abundance: many
len: 16
v_gene: TRBV2
j_gene: TRBJ1-5
d_gene: NA
CDR3aa: CASSEKEQVGGQPQHF
CDR3nt: TGTGCCAGCAGTGAAAAGGAACAGGTCGGAGGTCAGCCCCAGCATTTT

abundance: NA
len: 14
v_gene: TRBV5-5
j_gene: TRBJ2-3
d_gene: TRBD2
CDR3aa: CASSPRTSGDTQYF
CDR3nt: TGTGCCAGCAGCCCCAGGACTAGCGGGGATACGCAGTATTTT

abundance: NA
len: 16
v_gene: TRBV18
j_gene: TRBJ1-1
d_gene: NA
CDR3aa: CASTLVVLGGHTEAFF
CDR3nt: TGTGCCAGCACCCTAGTAGTTCTTGGGGGCCACACTGAAGCTTTCTTT

abundance: NA
len: 18
v_gene: TRBV7-2
j_gene: TRBJ2-2
d_gene: NA
CDR3aa: CASSQQIQGVGNTGELFF
CDR3nt: TGTGCCAGCAGCCAACAGATTCAGGGTGTCGGGAACACCGGGGAGCTGTTTTTT

abundance: many
len: 15
v_gene: TRBV6-6
j_gene: TRBJ2-7
d_gene: TRBD1
CDR3aa: CASSYSGGLSGEQYF
CDR3nt: TGTGCCAGCAGTTACTCAGGGGGCCTTTCGGGTGAGCAGTACTTC

abundance: many
len: 17
v_gene: TRBV6-5
j_gene: TRBJ2-7
d_gene: TRBD2
CDR3aa: CASSYPSISGVSYEQYF
CDR3nt: TGTGCCAGCAGTTACCCTTCGATTAGCGGGGTCTCCTACGAGCAGTACTTC

abundance: NA
len: 18
v_gene: TRBV20-1
j_gene: TRBJ2-3
d_gene: TRBD2
CDR3aa: CGARSGGAFPVRTDTQYF
CDR3nt: TGCGGTGCACGAAGCGGGGGGGCCTTTCCCGTGCGCACAGATACGCAGTATTTT

abundance: NA
len: 14
v_gene: TRBV24-1
j_gene: TRBJ2-3
d_gene: NA
CDR3aa: CASASSKESGTQYF
CDR3nt: TGTGCCTCCGCAAGTTCGAAGGAGTCAGGTACGCAGTATTTT

abundance: NA
len: 13
v_gene: TRBV7-8
j_gene: TRBJ1-2
d_gene: NA
CDR3aa: CASSARQELGYTF
CDR3nt: TGTGCCAGCAGCGCCCGACAGGAGCTTGGCTACACCTTC

abundance: NA
len: 14
v_gene: TRBV6-2/TRBV6-3
j_gene: TRBJ1-1
d_gene: NA
CDR3aa: CASLPYREVPEAFF
CDR3nt: TGTGCCAGCCTACCCTACAGGGAGGTCCCTGAAGCTTTCTTT

abundance: many
len: 15
v_gene: TRBV4-2
j_gene: TRBJ1-1
d_gene: NA
CDR3aa: CASSQEAGGWTEAFF
CDR3nt: TGTGCCAGCAGCCAAGAGGCCGGGGGATGGACTGAAGCTTTCTTT

abundance: NA
len: 18
v_gene: TRBV10-3
j_gene: TRBJ2-2
d_gene: TRBD2
CDR3aa: CAIRPGTSGGGGTGELFF
CDR3nt: TGTGCCATCAGGCCCGGGACTAGCGGGGGGGGAGGGACCGGGGAGCTGTTTTTT

abundance: once
len: 14
v_gene: TRBV24-1
j_gene: TRBJ1-2
d_gene: NA
CDR3aa: CATSDYRQPFGYTF
CDR3nt: TGTGCCACCAGTGATTATCGACAGCCTTTTGGCTACACCTTC

abundance: NA
len: 12
v_gene: TRBV29-1
j_gene: TRBJ1-1
d_gene: NA
CDR3aa: CSVAGLNTEAFF
CDR3nt: TGCAGCGTAGCAGGGCTAAACACTGAAGCTTTCTTT

abundance: once
len: 15
v_gene: TRBV9
j_gene: TRBJ1-2
d_gene: TRBD1
CDR3aa: CASSLESGGMYGYTF
CDR3nt: TGTGCCAGCAGCCTTGAGTCAGGGGGCATGTATGGCTACACCTTC

abundance: NA
len: 14
v_gene: TRBV20-1
j_gene: TRBJ2-3
d_gene: TRBD2
CDR3aa: CSASGGGAADTQYF
CDR3nt: TGCAGTGCTAGCGGGGGGGGGGCCGCAGATACGCAGTATTTT

abundance: NA
len: 16
v_gene: TRBV15
j_gene: TRBJ2-2
d_gene: NA
CDR3aa: CATSRSAADQSGELFF
CDR3nt: TGTGCCACCAGCAGGAGTGCAGCGGATCAGTCCGGGGAGCTGTTTTTT

abundance: NA
len: 14
v_gene: TRBV28
j_gene: TRBJ2-7
d_gene: NA
CDR3aa: CASRLGRLPNEQYF
CDR3nt: TGTGCCAGCAGATTGGGACGGTTACCTAACGAGCAGTACTTC

abundance: many
len: 14
v_gene: TRBV6-1
j_gene: TRBJ2-5
d_gene: NA
CDR3aa: CASTPRAVQETQYF
CDR3nt: TGTGCCAGCACCCCCCGGGCGGTCCAAGAGACCCAGTACTTC

abundance: NA
len: 15
v_gene: TRBV10-3
j_gene: TRBJ1-4
d_gene: TRBD1
CDR3aa: CAISSGTGTNEKLFF
CDR3nt: TGTGCCATCAGTTCCGGGACAGGGACTAATGAAAAACTGTTTTTT

abundance: NA
len: 15
v_gene: TRBV15
j_gene: TRBJ1-6
d_gene: TRBD1
CDR3aa: CATSREGQGDSPLHF
CDR3nt: TGTGCCACCAGCAGAGAGGGACAGGGGGATTCACCCCTCCACTTT

abundance: many
len: 17
v_gene: TRBV20-1
j_gene: TRBJ2-3
d_gene: NA
CDR3aa: CSARSPWTATTTDTQYF
CDR3nt: TGCAGTGCTAGGAGCCCCTGGACCGCTACCACGACAGATACGCAGTATTTT